This T cell receptor (beta chain) was sequenced for a study of shared T cell receptors in the human thymus. The table came from immunoSEQ multiplex PCR; TCRdb's copy has only in-frame clones and leaves some out. The repertoire consists of roughly 700,000 clones, with around nine tenths occurring once and the leading ten covering around 0.01%. The CDR3 sequence is 16 residues long. V lost 3 bases, J lost 6 bases, and 10 bases stayed unmatched. CDR1 MGHRA and CDR2 YSYEKL come from the germline V gene. Another study also made use of these data, one on human thymus T cells.

The rearrangement links TRBV4-1 to TRBJ2-3; 9 bases fit TRBD2. The sample comprised thymocytes. This TCR came from a boy less than two years old with a congenital heart defect. CDR3 amino acids: CASSQVRGRAWDTQYF. CDR3 bases: TGCGCCAGCAGCCAGGTCCGCGGGAGGGCCTGGGATACGCAGTATTTT.